This T cell receptor beta chain was found in a study of T cells in Graves' hyperthyroidism and ophthalmopathy. Fresh peripheral blood, roughly 10 ml, was the source of the PBMCs. With 5 bases removed from V and 0 bases from J, the gap between germline ends came to 13 bases. Germline values: CDR1 MDHEN, CDR2 SYDVKM. The CDR3 is 15 residues long. Template material for amplifying TCR beta CDR3 regions consisted of RNA transcripts. During a first-round RT-PCR of the TCR CDR3, the HTBI primer set was used. TCRdb ran MiXCR on the multiplex PCR reads and lists one entry per CDR3 protein. The repertoire consists of about 560,000 distinct CDR3 sequences, with roughly a sixth occurring once and the leading ten covering 15% to 20%. The sample holds many counts of this clonotype.

The V gene is TRBV28, the J gene TRBJ1-1, with D unclear. The receptor's source is a woman aged 18-29 years with Graves' hyperthyroidism. The specimen sequenced was blood. The CDR3 region has the DNA TGTGCCAGCAGTGCTCAGGTGTTGATGAACACTGAAGCTTTCTTT. Its translation: CASSAQVLMNTEAFF.